The entry below describes one TCR beta chain. From germline, CDR1 is SGHRS and CDR2 YFSETQ. The CDR3 runs 14 residues. Trimming removed 1 base from V and 3 bases from J; junction bases left unmatched: 0. Using immunoSEQ multiplex PCR, the repertoire was profiled, and TCRdb retains in-frame clones only, with some absent. The sample contains around 70,000 clones, roughly 94% of which appear only once. The data are from a study of technical replicates of blood from a few donors. The source material was T cells isolated from PBMCs. The source of this sequence is a human donor in good health. The V and J genes are TRBV5-1 and TRBJ2-2; the match to TRBD1 covers 7 bases. The CDR3 region is CASSLTGDTGELFF. CDR3 DNA sequence: TGCGCCAGCAGCTTGACAGGGGACACCGGGGAGCTGTTTTTT.